Listed below are T cell receptor beta chains from one sample, sequenced in a study of cytomegalovirus exposure and HLA in healthy donors. Method: immunoSEQ multiplex PCR; TCRdb's copy keeps in-frame clones and lacks some. The sample shows roughly 110,000 clones, under 70% of them seen only once. Sequencing was carried out using PBMCs. Every receptor here comes from a man aged 30 to 45 in good health and CMV-seropositive. Both conserved end residues are part of each CDR3. Fields, in order: CDR3 length, V gene, J gene, clone size, D gene, CDR3 protein, CDR3 DNA. A D gene is named only where the DNA matches it firmly. Size is stated for part of the rows, as once, few or many counts, or as a class when the clone is expanded.

cdr3_length: 15
v_call: TRBV7-2
j_call: TRBJ1-3
clone_size: NA
d_call: NA
cdr3_aa: CASSLSQGTGNTIYF
cdr3_nt: TGTGCCAGCAGCTTATCCCAGGGCACTGGAAACACCATATATTTT

cdr3_length: 16
v_call: TRBV10-3
j_call: TRBJ2-5
clone_size: NA
d_call: TRBD2
cdr3_aa: CATGTSFLHPSETQYF
cdr3_nt: TGTGCCACCGGGACTAGCTTTCTCCACCCCTCGGAGACCCAGTACTTC

cdr3_length: 16
v_call: TRBV7-2
j_call: TRBJ1-6
clone_size: NA
d_call: NA
cdr3_aa: CASNLIFGGEGSPLHF
cdr3_nt: TGTGCCAGCAACCTCATCTTTGGCGGGGAGGGTTCACCCCTCCACTTT

cdr3_length: 12
v_call: TRBV29-1
j_call: TRBJ1-1
clone_size: NA
d_call: NA
cdr3_aa: CSVERGSTEAFF
cdr3_nt: TGCAGCGTTGAAAGGGGTTCCACTGAAGCTTTCTTT

cdr3_length: 16
v_call: TRBV9
j_call: TRBJ1-2
clone_size: NA
d_call: NA
cdr3_aa: CASTATRGMGPKGYTF
cdr3_nt: TGTGCCAGCACCGCCACCAGGGGCATGGGTCCTAAGGGCTACACCTTC

cdr3_length: 16
v_call: TRBV4-2
j_call: TRBJ1-1
clone_size: NA
d_call: NA
cdr3_aa: CASSQDQGVPHTEAFF
cdr3_nt: TGTGCCAGCAGCCAAGATCAAGGGGTGCCCCACACTGAAGCTTTCTTT

cdr3_length: 14
v_call: TRBV29-1
j_call: TRBJ1-3
clone_size: few
d_call: NA
cdr3_aa: CSVRPQGSGNTIYF
cdr3_nt: TGCAGCGTTCGGCCCCAGGGGTCTGGAAACACCATATATTTT

cdr3_length: 16
v_call: TRBV7-3
j_call: TRBJ1-2
clone_size: NA
d_call: TRBD1
cdr3_aa: CASSPNGGQGNYGYTF
cdr3_nt: TGTGCCAGCAGCCCTAACGGGGGACAGGGGAACTATGGCTACACCTTC

cdr3_length: 17
v_call: TRBV5-1
j_call: TRBJ1-2
clone_size: NA
d_call: TRBD1
cdr3_aa: CASTHLLGTGGFYGYTF
cdr3_nt: TGCGCCAGCACCCACTTGCTCGGGACAGGGGGTTTCTATGGCTACACCTTC

cdr3_length: 17
v_call: TRBV5-1
j_call: TRBJ1-2
clone_size: few
d_call: TRBD1
cdr3_aa: CASSLAPGQGPNYGYTF
cdr3_nt: TGCGCCAGCAGCTTGGCTCCGGGACAGGGGCCTAACTATGGCTACACCTTC

cdr3_length: 15
v_call: TRBV4-1
j_call: TRBJ2-7
clone_size: NA
d_call: TRBD2
cdr3_aa: CASSQPGIGRGEQYF
cdr3_nt: TGCGCCAGCAGCCAACCAGGGATAGGGAGGGGCGAGCAGTACTTC

cdr3_length: 12
v_call: TRBV27
j_call: TRBJ2-7
clone_size: once
d_call: NA
cdr3_aa: CASSEGNSEQYF
cdr3_nt: TGTGCCAGCAGTGAGGGAAACTCCGAGCAGTACTTC

cdr3_length: 13
v_call: TRBV12-5
j_call: TRBJ2-1
clone_size: NA
d_call: TRBD1
cdr3_aa: CASGWTGGNEQFF
cdr3_nt: TGTGCTAGTGGTTGGACAGGGGGCAATGAGCAGTTCTTC

cdr3_length: 14
v_call: TRBV27
j_call: TRBJ2-5
clone_size: few
d_call: TRBD2
cdr3_aa: CASSREGTRETQYF
cdr3_nt: TGTGCCAGCAGTAGAGAAGGGACTAGAGAGACCCAGTACTTC

cdr3_length: 15
v_call: TRBV12-5
j_call: TRBJ2-1
clone_size: NA
d_call: TRBD2
cdr3_aa: CASGLRTSGKGEQFF
cdr3_nt: TGTGCTAGTGGTTTACGGACTAGCGGGAAAGGTGAGCAGTTCTTC

cdr3_length: 15
v_call: TRBV29-1
j_call: TRBJ2-7
clone_size: NA
d_call: TRBD1
cdr3_aa: CSVEDRRQGRYEQYF
cdr3_nt: TGCAGCGTTGAAGATCGACGACAGGGCCGCTACGAGCAGTACTTC